Listed below are T cell receptor beta chains from one sample, sequenced in a study of blood T cell repertoires in COVID-19. The method was immunoSEQ multiplex PCR; TCRdb's version includes in-frame clones alone and lacks a portion of them. The table records around 97,000 clones, about 80% of them present only once. Source material: peripheral blood. These receptors originate from a human donor in a cohort sampled during active COVID-19. Both conserved end residues are part of each CDR3. D genes are given only for firm matches. The size of a clone is reported for some rows only, either as once, few or many, or as a class for expanded clones.

CDR3	DNA	D	J	V	size
CASSLLGDRGTSDYGYTF	TGCGCCAGCAGCTTGTTGGGGGACAGGGGAACCTCTGACTATGGCTACACCTTC	TRBD1	TRBJ1-2	TRBV5-1	NA
CSVEGQGTGGYTF	TGCAGCGTTGAGGGACAGGGGACGGGAGGCTACACCTTC	TRBD1	TRBJ1-2	TRBV29-1	NA
CASSRGRGEGNQPQHF	TGTGCCAGCAGCCGGGGGAGGGGCGAAGGCAATCAGCCCCAGCATTTT	NA	TRBJ1-5	TRBV7-2	NA
CASSLVPAGETQYF	TGTGCCAGCAGCTTAGTCCCAGCAGGGGAGACCCAGTACTTC	NA	TRBJ2-5	TRBV7-2	NA
CASSRELSYNEQFF	TGCGCCAGCAGCCGCGAATTAAGCTACAATGAGCAGTTCTTC	NA	TRBJ2-1	TRBV5-1	NA
CASSLRSSEQYF	TGTGCCAGCAGCCTCCGTAGCAGCGAGCAGTACTTC	NA	TRBJ2-7	TRBV7-2	NA
CASSPRTVLYEQYF	TGTGCCAGCAGTCCTAGGACTGTACTCTACGAGCAGTACTTC	NA	TRBJ2-7	TRBV6-5	NA
CASSLGTDPYNEQFF	TGTGCCAGCTCACTGGGGACAGACCCGTACAATGAGCAGTTCTTC	TRBD1	TRBJ2-1	TRBV18	NA
CASSESVGAFF	TGTGCCAGCAGTGAAAGCGTAGGCGCTTTCTTT	NA	TRBJ1-1	TRBV6-1	few
CAKSRVTNEKLFF	TGTGCCAAATCCAGGGTAACTAATGAAAAACTGTTTTTT	NA	TRBJ1-4	TRBV6-5	NA
CASRTQGGPNQPQHF	TGTGCCAGTAGGACACAGGGGGGGCCCAATCAGCCCCAGCATTTT	TRBD1	TRBJ1-5	TRBV19	NA
CASSYPRGGKPYNEQFF	TGTGCCAGCAGCTATCCGCGGGGGGGCAAGCCCTACAATGAGCAGTTCTTC	TRBD2	TRBJ2-1	TRBV7-2	NA
CASSLDRGVYEKLFF	TGTGCCAGCAGCTTGGACAGGGGCGTTTATGAAAAACTGTTTTTT	TRBD1	TRBJ1-4	TRBV5-6	NA
CATSDFSGRGAFF	TGTGCCACCAGTGATTTTTCAGGTCGGGGGGCTTTCTTT	NA	TRBJ1-1	TRBV24-1	NA
CASSSPARGSNEQFF	TGTGCCAGTAGTTCCCCGGCCAGGGGAAGCAATGAGCAGTTCTTC	NA	TRBJ2-1	TRBV19	NA
CASSGQGARTGYTF	TGTGCCAGCAGCGGGCAGGGGGCGCGGACTGGCTACACCTTC	TRBD1	TRBJ1-2	TRBV7-2	once
CASPPGQGNQPQHF	TGTGCCTCACCCCCCGGACAGGGAAATCAGCCCCAGCATTTT	TRBD1	TRBJ1-5	TRBV27	NA